The source of this TCR beta chain is a study of OX40 agonist ivuxolimab in advanced cancers. Overall study results and limits: Averaged across samples, CD8+ T cells carried more expanded clones than CD4+ did.

In the case of this clone: Its target is not known.

The repertoire was sequenced with immunoSEQ multiplex PCR; TCRdb's copy has only in-frame clones and lacks some. Found here are just under 20,000 clones, 80% to 90% of them singletons; the top ten hold 13% to 15%. V dropped 3 bases and J dropped 0; count of bases not matched to a gene: 4. The CDR3 runs to 18 residues. Germline lookup yields CDR1 SGHTA and CDR2 FQGTGA. Researchers took blood at baseline, on cycle 4 day 1, and on cycle 7 day 1. The receptor's source is an adult with an advanced solid tumor such as melanoma, head and neck, liver or kidney cancer. The V call is TRBV7-3, the J call TRBJ2-3, with TRBD2 matching 15 bases. This material consisted of CD4+ or CD8+ T cells sorted from blood, taken in a trial of the OX40 agonist ivuxolimab. CDR3 in amino acids: CASSFGTSGGRSTDTQYF. The CDR3 DNA reads as TGTGCCAGCAGCTTTGGGACTAGCGGGGGGCGTAGCACAGATACGCAGTATTTT.